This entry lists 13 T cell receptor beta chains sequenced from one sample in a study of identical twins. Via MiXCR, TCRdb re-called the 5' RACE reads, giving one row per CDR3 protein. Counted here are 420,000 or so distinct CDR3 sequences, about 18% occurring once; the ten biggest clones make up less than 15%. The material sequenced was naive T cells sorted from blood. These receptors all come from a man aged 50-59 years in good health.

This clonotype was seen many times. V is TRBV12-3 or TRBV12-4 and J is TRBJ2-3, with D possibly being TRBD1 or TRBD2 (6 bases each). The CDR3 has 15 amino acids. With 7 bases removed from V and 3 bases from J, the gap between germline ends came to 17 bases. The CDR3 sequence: CASTSRGQSTDTQYF. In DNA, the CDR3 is TGTGCCAGCACCTCTCGGGGGCAGTCAACAGATACGCAGTATTTT.

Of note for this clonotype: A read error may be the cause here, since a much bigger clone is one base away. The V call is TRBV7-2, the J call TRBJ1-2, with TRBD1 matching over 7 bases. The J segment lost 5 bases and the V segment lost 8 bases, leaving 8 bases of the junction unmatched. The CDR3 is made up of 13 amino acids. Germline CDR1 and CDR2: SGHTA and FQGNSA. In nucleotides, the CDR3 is TGTGCCAGCGTGGGTCCGGGACAGTATGGCTACACCTTC. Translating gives CASVGPGQYGYTF.

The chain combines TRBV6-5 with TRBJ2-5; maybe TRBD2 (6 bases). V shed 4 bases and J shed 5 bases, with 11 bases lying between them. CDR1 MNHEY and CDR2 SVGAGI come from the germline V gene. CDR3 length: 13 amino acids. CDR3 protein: CASSFSGRETQYF. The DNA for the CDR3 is TGTGCCAGCAGTTTTAGCGGTCGGGAGACCCAGTACTTC.

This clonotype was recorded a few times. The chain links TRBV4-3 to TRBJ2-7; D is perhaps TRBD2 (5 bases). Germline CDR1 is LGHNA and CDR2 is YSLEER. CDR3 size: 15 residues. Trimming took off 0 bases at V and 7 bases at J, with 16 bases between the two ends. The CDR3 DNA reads TGCGCCAGCAGCCAAGAAGGAGCGGCCGCTGGGGAGCAGTACTTC. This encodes CASSQEGAAAGEQYF.

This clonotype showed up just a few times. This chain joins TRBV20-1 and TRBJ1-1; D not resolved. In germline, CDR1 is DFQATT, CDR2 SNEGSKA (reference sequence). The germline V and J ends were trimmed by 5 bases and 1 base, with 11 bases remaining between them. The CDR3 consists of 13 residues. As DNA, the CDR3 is TGCAGTGCTCGGCAGGTCAGGAACACTGAAGCTTTCTTT. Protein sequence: CSARQVRNTEAFF.

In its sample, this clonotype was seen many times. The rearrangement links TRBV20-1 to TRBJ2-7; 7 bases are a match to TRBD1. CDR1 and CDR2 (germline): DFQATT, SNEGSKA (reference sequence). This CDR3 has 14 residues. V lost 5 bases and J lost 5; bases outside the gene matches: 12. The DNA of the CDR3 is TGCAGTGCTTCTTTAGGGACAGTCCCTAACGAGCAGTACTTC. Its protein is CSASLGTVPNEQYF.

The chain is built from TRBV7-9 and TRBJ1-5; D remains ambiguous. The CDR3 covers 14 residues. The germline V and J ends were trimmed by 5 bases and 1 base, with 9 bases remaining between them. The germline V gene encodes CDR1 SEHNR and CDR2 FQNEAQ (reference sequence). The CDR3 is CASSGDWSNQPQHF. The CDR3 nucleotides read TGTGCCAGCAGCGGGGATTGGAGCAATCAGCCCCAGCATTTT.

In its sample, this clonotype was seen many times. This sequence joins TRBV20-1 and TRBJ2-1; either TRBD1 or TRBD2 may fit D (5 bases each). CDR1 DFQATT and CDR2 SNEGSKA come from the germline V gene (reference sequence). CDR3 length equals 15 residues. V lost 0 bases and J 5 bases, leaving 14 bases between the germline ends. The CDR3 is CSARDRRGFNNEQFF. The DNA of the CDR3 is TGCAGTGCTAGAGATCGCCGGGGCTTTAACAATGAGCAGTTCTTC.

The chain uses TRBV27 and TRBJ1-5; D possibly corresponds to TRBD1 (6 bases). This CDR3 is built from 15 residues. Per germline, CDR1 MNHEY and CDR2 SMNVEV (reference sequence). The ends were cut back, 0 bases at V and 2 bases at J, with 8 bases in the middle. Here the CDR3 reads CASSLSPGGNQPQHF. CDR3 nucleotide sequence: TGTGCCAGCAGTTTATCGCCAGGGGGCAATCAGCCCCAGCATTTT.

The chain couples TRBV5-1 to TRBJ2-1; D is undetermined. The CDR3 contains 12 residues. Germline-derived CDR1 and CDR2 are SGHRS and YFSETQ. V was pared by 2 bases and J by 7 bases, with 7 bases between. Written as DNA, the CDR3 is TGCGCCAGCAGCTTTGTTAGGAATGAGCAGTTCTTC. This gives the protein CASSFVRNEQFF.

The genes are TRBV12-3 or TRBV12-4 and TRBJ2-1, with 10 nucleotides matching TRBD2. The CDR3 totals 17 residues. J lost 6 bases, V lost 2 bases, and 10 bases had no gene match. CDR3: CASSLRLAGVAGNEQFF. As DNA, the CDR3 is TGTGCCAGCAGTTTAAGGCTAGCGGGAGTGGCTGGCAATGAGCAGTTCTTC.

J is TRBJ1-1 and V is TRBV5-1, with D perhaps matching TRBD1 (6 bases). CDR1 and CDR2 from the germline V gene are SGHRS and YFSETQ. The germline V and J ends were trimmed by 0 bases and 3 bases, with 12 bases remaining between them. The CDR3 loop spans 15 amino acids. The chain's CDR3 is CASSLAKGGYTEAFF. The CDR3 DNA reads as TGCGCCAGCAGCTTGGCCAAAGGGGGTTACACTGAAGCTTTCTTT.

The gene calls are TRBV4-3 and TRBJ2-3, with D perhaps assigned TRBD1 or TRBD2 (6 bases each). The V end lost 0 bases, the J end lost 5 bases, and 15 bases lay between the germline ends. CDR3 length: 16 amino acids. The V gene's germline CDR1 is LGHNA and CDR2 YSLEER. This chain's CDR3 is CASSQDHRGLGDTQYF. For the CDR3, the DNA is TGCGCCAGCAGCCAAGATCACCGGGGGCTGGGAGATACGCAGTATTTT.